The clone carrying this T cell receptor (beta chain) has ten or more counts. The sequenced fragment ends 3 residues before the CDR3 boundary, so the rest is inferred from the germline J gene. The source of the sample is a study of T cell clonality in common variable immunodeficiency. V was trimmed by 4 bases and J by 2 bases, leaving 8 bases between them. CDR1 and CDR2 from the germline V gene are LNHDA and SQIVND (reference sequence). There are 13 residues in the CDR3. The repertoire was sequenced with immunoSEQ multiplex PCR; TCRdb's copy has only in-frame clones and lacks some. The repertoire consists of 75,000 to 85,000 clones, none detected only once.

The TCR sequence derives from a person aged 18 to 70 in good health. The rearrangement uses TRBV19 and TRBJ2-5; D unresolved. Source material: peripheral blood mononuclear cells. CDR3 amino acids: CASSNDWQETQYF. The covered CDR3 bases are TGTGCCAGTAGTAATGACTGGCAAGAGACC.